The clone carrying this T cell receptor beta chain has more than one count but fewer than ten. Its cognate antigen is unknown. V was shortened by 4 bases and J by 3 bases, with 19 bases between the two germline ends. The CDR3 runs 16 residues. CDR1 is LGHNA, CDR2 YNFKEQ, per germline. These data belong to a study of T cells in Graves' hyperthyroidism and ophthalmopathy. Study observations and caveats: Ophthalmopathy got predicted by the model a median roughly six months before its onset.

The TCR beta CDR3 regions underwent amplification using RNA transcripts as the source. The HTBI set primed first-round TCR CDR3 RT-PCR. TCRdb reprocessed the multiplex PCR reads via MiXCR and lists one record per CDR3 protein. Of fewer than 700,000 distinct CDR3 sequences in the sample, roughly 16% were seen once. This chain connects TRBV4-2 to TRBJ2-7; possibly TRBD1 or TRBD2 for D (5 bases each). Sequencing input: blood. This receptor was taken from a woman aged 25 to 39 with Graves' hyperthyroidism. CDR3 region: CASSPNPGLGHYEQYF. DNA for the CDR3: TGTGCCAGCAGCCCGAATCCGGGATTGGGGCACTACGAGCAGTACTTC.